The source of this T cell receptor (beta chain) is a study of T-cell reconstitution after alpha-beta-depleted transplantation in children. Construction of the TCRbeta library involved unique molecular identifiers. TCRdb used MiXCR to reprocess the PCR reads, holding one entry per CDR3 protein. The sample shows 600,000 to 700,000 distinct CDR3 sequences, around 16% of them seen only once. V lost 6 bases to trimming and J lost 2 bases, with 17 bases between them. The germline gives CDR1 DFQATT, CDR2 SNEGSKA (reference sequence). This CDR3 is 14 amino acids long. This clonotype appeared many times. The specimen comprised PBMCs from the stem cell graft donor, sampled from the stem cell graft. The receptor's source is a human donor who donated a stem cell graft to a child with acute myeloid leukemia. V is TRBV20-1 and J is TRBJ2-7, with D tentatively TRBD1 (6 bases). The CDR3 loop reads CSALDRDTAYEQYF. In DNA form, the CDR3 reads TGCAGTGCCCTTGACCGGGACACAGCCTACGAGCAGTACTTC.